This TCR beta chain was identified during a study of cytotoxic CD8 clonotypes in ibrutinib-treated CLL. As for the study in general: Across samples, productive templates numbered more than 200,000 and productive rearrangements reached 94,082 on average.

The CDR3 length is 14 residues. The V end was cut by 3 bases, the J end by 3 bases, with 12 bases between. Germline V gives CDR1 SGHVS, CDR2 FQNEAQ. Study-wide results and caveats: Upon ibrutinib response clonality rose, and upon progression it fell back toward baseline.

Deep sequencing aimed at 1 in 200,000 to 1 in 1 million T cells' resolution. Assay used: immunoSEQ multiplex PCR; TCRdb lists only in-frame clones, some missing. The table includes 140,000 or so clones, around three quarters detected once. On this clone itself: The antigen is unknown.

The sequence was obtained from a human donor with chronic lymphocytic leukemia. The rearrangement joins TRBV7-8 to TRBJ2-7; no clear D. The material was PBMCs, obtained after 12 months of ibrutinib treatment. Here the CDR3 reads CASSFGVEYYEQYF. The CDR3 DNA follows: TGTGCCAGCAGCTTCGGTGTTGAATACTACGAGCAGTACTTC.